This T cell receptor (beta chain) comes out of a study of blood T cells in healthy people across ages. Study results and limitations: Expanded clonotype changes were possibly confounded by unknown donor CMV status. Age advanced and TCR beta diversity per million T cells fell, roughly linearly. A strong correlation between TCR beta diversity and naive T cell percentage was seen.

Each sample had at least 6.5 million PBMCs isolated. In germline, CDR1 is MNHEY, CDR2 SVGEGT. The CDR3 spans 14 residues. V lost 11 bases to trimming and J lost 4 bases; unmatched junction nucleotides: 9. As for this clonotype: The antigen is not known.

A sample-barcoded 5' primer and a J-beta primer mix were used in a second PCR of about 6 to 12 cycles. TCRdb itself ran the 5' RACE reads through MiXCR, one entry per CDR3 protein. The table records hundreds of thousands of distinct CDR3 sequences, roughly 64% of them present only once. The specimen was blood. The rearrangement joins TRBV6-2 or TRBV6-3 to TRBJ2-7, with TRBD2 matching 12 bases. This TCR was sampled from a man aged 30 to 45 in good health. This chain's CDR3 is CAGSRTSGIYEQYF. CDR3 in DNA: TGTGCCGGGAGTAGGACTAGCGGGATTTACGAGCAGTACTTC.